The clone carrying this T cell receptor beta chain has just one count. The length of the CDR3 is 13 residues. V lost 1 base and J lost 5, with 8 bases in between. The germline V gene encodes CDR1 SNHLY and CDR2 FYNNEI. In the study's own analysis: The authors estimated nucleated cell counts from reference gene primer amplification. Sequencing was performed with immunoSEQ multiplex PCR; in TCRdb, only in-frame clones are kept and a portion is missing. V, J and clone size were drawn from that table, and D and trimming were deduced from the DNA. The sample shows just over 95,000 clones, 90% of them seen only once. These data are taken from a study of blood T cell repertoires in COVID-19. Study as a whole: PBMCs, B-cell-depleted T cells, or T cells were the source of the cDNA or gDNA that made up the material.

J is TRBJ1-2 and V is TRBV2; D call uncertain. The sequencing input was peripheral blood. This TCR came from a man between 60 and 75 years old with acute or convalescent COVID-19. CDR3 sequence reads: CASSEDGLYGYTF. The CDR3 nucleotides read TGTGCCAGCAGTGAAGATGGACTATATGGCTACACCTTC.